This TCR beta chain was sequenced in a study of cytomegalovirus exposure and HLA in healthy donors. Overall study findings and caveats: Previous analysis showed most TCR beta V segments were productive about 90% or about 30% of the time.

This clone showed up just a few times. The antigen remains unidentified. V was shortened by 4 bases and J by 5 bases, with 14 bases between the two germline ends. This CDR3 region has 15 residues. Germline CDR1 and CDR2: SEHNR and FQNEAQ (reference sequence). A multiplex PCR was run with 60 Vbeta primers and 13 Jbeta primers. Assay used: immunoSEQ multiplex PCR; TCRdb lists only in-frame clones, some missing. The sample yields about 200,000 clones, around three quarters seen once. The specimen sequenced was PBMCs. This TCR came from a woman aged 30 to 39 in good health and CMV-seropositive. The V gene is TRBV7-9, the J gene TRBJ2-2, with D tentatively TRBD2 (6 bases). CDR3 sequence: CASSSYGGRTGELFF. The CDR3 region has the DNA TGTGCCAGCAGCTCTTACGGGGGACGGACCGGGGAGCTGTTTTTT.